This is a list of T cell receptor beta chains from one sample in a study of blood T cell repertoires in COVID-19. The protocol was immunoSEQ multiplex PCR, while the TCRdb copy is restricted to in-frame clones and leaves out a portion. Of 90,000 to 130,000 clones in the sample, roughly 82% were seen once. The sequenced sample was peripheral blood. The receptor source for this set is a woman in her sixties or seventies with acute or convalescent COVID-19. Each CDR3 is given with its conserved first and last residue. A D gene is named only where the DNA matches it firmly. Part of the rows lack a size; the others show once, few, many or a class for expanded clones.

>.|TRBJ2-7|TRBD2|TRBV18
CASSPQSSGGYEQYF
TGTGCCAGCTCACCGCAGTCTAGCGGGGGATACGAGCAGTACTTC
>.|TRBJ2-2|TRBD2|TRBV5-4
CASSFRRGLAERGELFF
TGTGCCAGCAGCTTTCGTAGGGGACTAGCGGAGAGGGGGGAGCTGTTTTTT
>.|TRBJ1-2|TRBD1|TRBV19
CASSIESLDRAWLVMGYTF
TGTGCCAGTAGTATAGAGTCTCTGGACAGGGCTTGGTTGGTAATGGGCTACACCTTC
>.|TRBJ1-2|TRBD1|TRBV30
CAWDTGAYHGYTF
TGTGCCTGGGATACAGGGGCGTACCATGGCTACACCTTC
>.|TRBJ1-1|.|TRBV4-2
CASSQELGFAFF
TGTGCCAGCAGCCAAGAACTGGGCTTTGCTTTCTTT
>.|TRBJ2-1|TRBD2|TRBV10-3
CAISEIAGGAMDNEQFF
TGTGCCATCAGTGAAATAGCGGGGGGGGCTATGGACAATGAGCAGTTCTTC
>once|TRBJ2-7|TRBD1|TRBV7-9
CASSVSGTGVGEQYF
TGTGCCAGCAGCGTCTCCGGGACAGGGGTGGGGGAGCAGTACTTC
>.|TRBJ2-7|.|TRBV20-1
CSARVHSEQYF
TGCAGTGCTAGAGTTCACTCCGAGCAGTACTTC
>.|TRBJ2-4|TRBD1|TRBV7-3
CASSRGTGPENIQYF
TGTGCCAGCAGCCGGGGGACAGGGCCGGAAAACATTCAGTACTTC
>.|TRBJ2-2|TRBD2|TRBV2
CASKGTSGGRYTGELFF
TGTGCCAGCAAAGGTACTAGCGGGGGTCGTTACACCGGGGAGCTGTTTTTT
>.|TRBJ1-6|TRBD1|TRBV28
CASSLRGQGGSPLHF
TGTGCCAGCAGTTTAAGAGGACAGGGAGGGTCACCCCTCCACTTT
>.|TRBJ2-1|TRBD2|TRBV7-2
CASSPSRGVRNEQFF
TGTGCCAGCAGCCCATCGCGGGGGGTTAGGAATGAGCAGTTCTTC
>.|TRBJ2-5|TRBD2|TRBV7-9
CASSPSGGAETQYF
TGTGCCAGCAGCCCTAGCGGGGGGGCCGAGACCCAGTACTTC
>.|TRBJ2-3|TRBD2|TRBV14
CASSQDPRLAGFTDTQYF
TGTGCCAGCAGCCAAGACCCCCGCCTAGCGGGGTTCACAGATACGCAGTATTTT